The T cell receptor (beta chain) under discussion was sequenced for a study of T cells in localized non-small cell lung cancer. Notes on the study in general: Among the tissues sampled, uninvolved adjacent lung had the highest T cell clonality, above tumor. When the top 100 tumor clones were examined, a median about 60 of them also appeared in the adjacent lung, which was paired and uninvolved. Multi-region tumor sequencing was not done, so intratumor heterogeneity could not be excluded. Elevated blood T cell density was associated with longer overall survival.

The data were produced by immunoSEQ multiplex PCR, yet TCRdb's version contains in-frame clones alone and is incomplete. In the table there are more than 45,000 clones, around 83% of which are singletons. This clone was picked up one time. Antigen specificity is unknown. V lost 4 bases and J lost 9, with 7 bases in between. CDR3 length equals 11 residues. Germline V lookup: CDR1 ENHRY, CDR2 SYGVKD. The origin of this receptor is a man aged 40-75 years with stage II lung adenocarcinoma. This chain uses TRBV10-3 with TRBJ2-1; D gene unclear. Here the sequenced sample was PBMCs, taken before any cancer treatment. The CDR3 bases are TGTGCCATCAGTGGGTCGCGTGAGCAGTTCTTC. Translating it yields CAISGSREQFF.